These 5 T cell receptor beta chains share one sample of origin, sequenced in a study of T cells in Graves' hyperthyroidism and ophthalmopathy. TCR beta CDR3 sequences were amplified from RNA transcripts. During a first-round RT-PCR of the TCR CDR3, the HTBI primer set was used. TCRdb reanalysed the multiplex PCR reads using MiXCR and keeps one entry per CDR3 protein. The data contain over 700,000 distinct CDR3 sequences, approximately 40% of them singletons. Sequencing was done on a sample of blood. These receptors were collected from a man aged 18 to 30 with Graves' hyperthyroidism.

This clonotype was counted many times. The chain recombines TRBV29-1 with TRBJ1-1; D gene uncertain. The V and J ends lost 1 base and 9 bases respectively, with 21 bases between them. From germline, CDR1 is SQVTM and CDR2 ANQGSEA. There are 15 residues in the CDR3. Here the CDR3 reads CSVEGEGEDHWKAFF. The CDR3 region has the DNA TGCAGCGTTGAAGGGGAGGGAGAAGATCACTGGAAAGCTTTCTTT.

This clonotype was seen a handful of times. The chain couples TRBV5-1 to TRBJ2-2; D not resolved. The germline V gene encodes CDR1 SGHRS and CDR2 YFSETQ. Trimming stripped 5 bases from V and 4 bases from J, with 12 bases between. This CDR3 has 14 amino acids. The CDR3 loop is CASSSAPSTGELFF. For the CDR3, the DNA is TGCGCCAGCAGTTCGGCCCCTTCCACCGGGGAGCTGTTTTTT.

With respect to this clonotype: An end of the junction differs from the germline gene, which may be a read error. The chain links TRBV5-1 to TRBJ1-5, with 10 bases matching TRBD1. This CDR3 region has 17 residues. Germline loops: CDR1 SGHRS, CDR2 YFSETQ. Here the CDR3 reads CASSSGRQGAGNQPQHF. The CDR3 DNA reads TGTGCCAGCAGCTCAGGGCGACAGGGGGCAGGGAATCAGCCCCAGCATTTT.

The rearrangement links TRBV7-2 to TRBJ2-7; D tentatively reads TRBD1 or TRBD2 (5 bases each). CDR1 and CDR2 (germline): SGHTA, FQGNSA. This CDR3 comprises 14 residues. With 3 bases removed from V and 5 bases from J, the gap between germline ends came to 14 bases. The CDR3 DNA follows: TGTGCCAGCAGCTTGAGGGGCTTCGGGGACGAGCAGTACTTC. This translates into CASSLRGFGDEQYF.

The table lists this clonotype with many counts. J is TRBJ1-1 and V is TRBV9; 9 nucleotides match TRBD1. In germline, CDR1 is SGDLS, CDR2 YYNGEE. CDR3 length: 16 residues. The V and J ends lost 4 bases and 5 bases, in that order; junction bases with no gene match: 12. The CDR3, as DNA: TGTGCCAGCAGCAGACAACAGGGGGCAAAGGGAACTGAAGCTTTCTTT. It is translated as CASSRQQGAKGTEAFF.